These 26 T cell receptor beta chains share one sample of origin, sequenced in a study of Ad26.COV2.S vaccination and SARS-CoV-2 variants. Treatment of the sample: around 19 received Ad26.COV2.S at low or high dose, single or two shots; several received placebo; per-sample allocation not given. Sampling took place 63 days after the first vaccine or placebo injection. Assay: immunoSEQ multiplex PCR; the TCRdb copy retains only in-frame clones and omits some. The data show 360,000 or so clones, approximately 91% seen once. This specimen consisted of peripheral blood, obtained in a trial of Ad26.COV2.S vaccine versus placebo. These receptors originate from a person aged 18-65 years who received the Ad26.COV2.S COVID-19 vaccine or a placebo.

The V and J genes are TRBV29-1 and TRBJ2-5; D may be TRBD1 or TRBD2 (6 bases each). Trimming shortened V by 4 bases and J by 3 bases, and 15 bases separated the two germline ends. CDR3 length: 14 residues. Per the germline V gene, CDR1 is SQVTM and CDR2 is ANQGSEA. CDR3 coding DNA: TGCAGCGTTGTAAAGGAGGGGGTGGAAGAGACCCAGTACTTC. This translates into CSVVKEGVEETQYF.

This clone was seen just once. CDR3 bases: TGTGCCAGCAGTTCAGTGCGGGAGGGCTTCTACGAGCAGTACTTC. As protein: CASSSVREGFYEQYF. The chain links TRBV27 to TRBJ2-7; 9 bases match TRBD2. CDR3 length: 15 residues. From germline, CDR1 is MNHEY and CDR2 SMNVEV (reference sequence). With V trimmed by 4 bases and J by 3 bases, 7 bases remained unmatched.

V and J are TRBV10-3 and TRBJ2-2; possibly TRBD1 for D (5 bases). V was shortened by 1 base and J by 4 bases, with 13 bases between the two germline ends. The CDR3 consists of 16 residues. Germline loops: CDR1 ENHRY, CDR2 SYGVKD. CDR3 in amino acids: CAISEFDSGITGELFF. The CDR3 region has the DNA TGTGCCATCAGTGAGTTCGACAGTGGGATCACCGGGGAGCTGTTTTTT.

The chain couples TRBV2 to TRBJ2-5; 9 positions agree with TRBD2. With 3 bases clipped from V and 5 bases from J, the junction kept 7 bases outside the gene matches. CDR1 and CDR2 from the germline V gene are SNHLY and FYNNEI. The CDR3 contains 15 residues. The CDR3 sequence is CASSEQAGGRETQYF. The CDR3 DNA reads TGTGCCAGCAGTGAGCAGGCGGGAGGGCGGGAGACCCAGTACTTC.

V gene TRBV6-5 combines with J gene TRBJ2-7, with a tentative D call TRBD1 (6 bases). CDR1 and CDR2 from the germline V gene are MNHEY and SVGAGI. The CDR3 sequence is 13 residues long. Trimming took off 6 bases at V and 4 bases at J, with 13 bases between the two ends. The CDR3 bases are TGTGCCAGCAGCCCGGAAGACAGGTACGAGCAGTACTTC. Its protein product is CASSPEDRYEQYF.

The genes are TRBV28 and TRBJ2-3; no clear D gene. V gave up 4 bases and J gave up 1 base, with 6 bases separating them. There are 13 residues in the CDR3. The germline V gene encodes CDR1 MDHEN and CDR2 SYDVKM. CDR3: CASSSRGTDTQYF. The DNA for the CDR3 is TGTGCCAGCAGTTCTAGGGGCACAGATACGCAGTATTTT.

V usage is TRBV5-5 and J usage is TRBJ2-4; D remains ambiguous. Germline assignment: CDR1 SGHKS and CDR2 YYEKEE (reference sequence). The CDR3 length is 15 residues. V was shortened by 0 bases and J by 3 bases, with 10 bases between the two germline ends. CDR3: CASSLAVSGKNIQYF. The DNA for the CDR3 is TGTGCCAGCAGCTTGGCCGTGTCGGGCAAAAACATTCAGTACTTC.

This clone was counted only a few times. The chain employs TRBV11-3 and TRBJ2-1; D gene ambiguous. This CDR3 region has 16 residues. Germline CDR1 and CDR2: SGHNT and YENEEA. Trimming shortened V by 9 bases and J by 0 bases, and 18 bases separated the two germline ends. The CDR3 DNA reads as TGTGCCAGTTCACCATATCGCTCGAGCTCCTACAATGAGCAGTTCTTC. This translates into CASSPYRSSSYNEQFF.

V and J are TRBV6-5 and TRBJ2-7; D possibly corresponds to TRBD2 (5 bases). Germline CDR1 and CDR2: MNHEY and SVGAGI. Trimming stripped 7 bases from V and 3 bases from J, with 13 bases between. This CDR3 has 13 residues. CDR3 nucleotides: TGTGCCAGCACCCTCATAGCGAACTACGAGCAGTACTTC. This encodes CASTLIANYEQYF.

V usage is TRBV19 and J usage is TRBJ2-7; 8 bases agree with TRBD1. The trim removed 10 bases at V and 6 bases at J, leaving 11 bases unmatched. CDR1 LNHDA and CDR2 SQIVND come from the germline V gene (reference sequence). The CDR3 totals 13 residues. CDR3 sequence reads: CATGPEQGGEQYF. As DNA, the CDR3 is TGTGCCACCGGCCCGGAACAGGGGGGCGAGCAGTACTTC.

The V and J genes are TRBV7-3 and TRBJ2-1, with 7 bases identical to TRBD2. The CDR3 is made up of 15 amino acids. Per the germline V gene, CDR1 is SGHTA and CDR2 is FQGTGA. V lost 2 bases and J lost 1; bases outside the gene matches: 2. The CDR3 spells CASSLGAGSYNEQFF. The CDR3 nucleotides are TGTGCCAGCAGCTTAGGAGCGGGATCCTACAATGAGCAGTTCTTC.

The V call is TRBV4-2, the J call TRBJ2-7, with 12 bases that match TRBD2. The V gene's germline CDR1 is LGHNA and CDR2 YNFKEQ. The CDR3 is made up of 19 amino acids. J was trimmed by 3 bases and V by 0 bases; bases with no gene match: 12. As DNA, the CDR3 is TGTGCCAGCAGCCAAGATGCTAGCGGGAGGGCCCTCAGGATCTACGAGCAGTACTTC. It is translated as CASSQDASGRALRIYEQYF.

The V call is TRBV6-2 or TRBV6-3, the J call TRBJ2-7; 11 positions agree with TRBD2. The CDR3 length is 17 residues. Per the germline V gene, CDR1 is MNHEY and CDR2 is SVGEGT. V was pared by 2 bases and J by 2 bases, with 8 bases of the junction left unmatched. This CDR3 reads CASSYPTSGIATYEQYF. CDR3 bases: TGTGCCAGCAGTTACCCGACTAGCGGGATCGCCACCTACGAGCAGTACTTC.

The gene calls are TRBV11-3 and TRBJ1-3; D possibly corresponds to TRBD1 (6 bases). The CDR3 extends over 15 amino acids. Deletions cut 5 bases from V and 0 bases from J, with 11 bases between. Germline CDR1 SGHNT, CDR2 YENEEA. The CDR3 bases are TGTGCCAGCAGCCCCGGGGGCCCCTCTGGAAACACCATATATTTT. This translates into CASSPGGPSGNTIYF.

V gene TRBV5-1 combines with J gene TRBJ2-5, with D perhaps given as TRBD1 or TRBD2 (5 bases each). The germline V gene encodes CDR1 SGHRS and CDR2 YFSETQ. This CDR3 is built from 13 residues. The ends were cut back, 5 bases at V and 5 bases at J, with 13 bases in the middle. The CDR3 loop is CASSEGSRETQYF. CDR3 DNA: TGCGCCAGCAGTGAGGGGTCGAGGGAGACCCAGTACTTC.

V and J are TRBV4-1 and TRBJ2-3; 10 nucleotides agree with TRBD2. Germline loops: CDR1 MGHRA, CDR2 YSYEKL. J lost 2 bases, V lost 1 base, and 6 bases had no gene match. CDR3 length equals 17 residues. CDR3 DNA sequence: TGCGCCAGCAGCCAAGTCGGACTAGCGGCCTCCACAGATACGCAGTATTTT. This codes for CASSQVGLAASTDTQYF.

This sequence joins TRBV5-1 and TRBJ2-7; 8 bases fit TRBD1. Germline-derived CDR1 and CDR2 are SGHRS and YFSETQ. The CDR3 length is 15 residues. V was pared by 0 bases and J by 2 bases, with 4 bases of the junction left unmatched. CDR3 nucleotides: TGCGCCAGCAGCTTGGTCACAGGGGGAACCTACGAGCAGTACTTC. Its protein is CASSLVTGGTYEQYF.

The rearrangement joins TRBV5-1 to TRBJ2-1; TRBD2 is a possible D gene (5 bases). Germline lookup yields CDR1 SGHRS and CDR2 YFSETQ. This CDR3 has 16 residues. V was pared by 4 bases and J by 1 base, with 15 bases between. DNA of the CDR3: TGCGCCAGCAGCATTGGTGAGGGATATTCCTACAATGAGCAGTTCTTC. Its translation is CASSIGEGYSYNEQFF. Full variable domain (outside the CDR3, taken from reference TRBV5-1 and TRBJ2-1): KAGVTQTPRYLIKTRGQQVTLSCSPISGHRSVSWYQQTPGQGLQFLFEYFSETQRNKGNFPGRFSGRQFSNSRSEMNVSTLELGDSALYLCASSIGEGYSYNEQFFGPGTRLTVL.

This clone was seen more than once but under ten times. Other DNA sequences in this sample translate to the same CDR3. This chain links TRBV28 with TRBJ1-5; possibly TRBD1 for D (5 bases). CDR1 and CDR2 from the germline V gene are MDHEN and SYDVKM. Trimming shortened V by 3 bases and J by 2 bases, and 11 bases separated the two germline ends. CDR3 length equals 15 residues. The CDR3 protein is CASSFPGGGNQPQHF. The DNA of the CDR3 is TGTGCCAGCAGTTTCCCTGGGGGAGGCAATCAGCCCCAGCATTTT.

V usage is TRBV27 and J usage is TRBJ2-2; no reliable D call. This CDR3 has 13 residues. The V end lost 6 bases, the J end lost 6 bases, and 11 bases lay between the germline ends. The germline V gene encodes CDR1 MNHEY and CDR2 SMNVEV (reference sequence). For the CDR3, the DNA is TGTGCCAGCAGATTCAGCGTGGCCGGGGAGCTGTTTTTT. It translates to CASRFSVAGELFF.

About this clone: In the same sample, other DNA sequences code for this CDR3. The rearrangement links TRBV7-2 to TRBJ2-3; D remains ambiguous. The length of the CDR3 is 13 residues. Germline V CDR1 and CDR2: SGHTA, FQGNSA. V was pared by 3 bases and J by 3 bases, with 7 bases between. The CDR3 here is CASSFGSTDTQYF. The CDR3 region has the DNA TGTGCCAGCAGCTTCGGGTCTACAGATACGCAGTATTTT.

In DNA, the CDR3 is TGTGCCAGCAGTTTAGGTGGGGGGCGCACAGATACGCAGTATTTT. As protein: CASSLGGGRTDTQYF. V usage is TRBV28 and J usage is TRBJ2-3, with D perhaps TRBD1 or TRBD2 (6 bases each). The germline CDR1 and CDR2 sequences are MDHEN and SYDVKM. Trimming removed 2 bases from V and 1 base from J, with 10 bases in between. This CDR3 spans 15 amino acids.

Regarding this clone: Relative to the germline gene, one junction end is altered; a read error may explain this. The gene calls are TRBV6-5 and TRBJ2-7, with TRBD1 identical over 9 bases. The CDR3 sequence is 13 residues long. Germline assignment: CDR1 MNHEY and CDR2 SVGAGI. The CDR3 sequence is CSSRTTGGHEQYF. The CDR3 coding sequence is TGTTCCAGCAGAACTACAGGGGGCCACGAGCAGTACTTC.

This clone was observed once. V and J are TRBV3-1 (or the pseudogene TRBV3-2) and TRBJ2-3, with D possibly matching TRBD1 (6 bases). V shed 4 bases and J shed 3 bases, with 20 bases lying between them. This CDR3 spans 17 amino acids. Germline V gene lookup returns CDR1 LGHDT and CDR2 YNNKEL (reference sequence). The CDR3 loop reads CASSLTGAPGRTDTQYF. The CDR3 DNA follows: TGTGCCAGCAGCCTGACAGGAGCTCCGGGGCGGACAGATACGCAGTATTTT.

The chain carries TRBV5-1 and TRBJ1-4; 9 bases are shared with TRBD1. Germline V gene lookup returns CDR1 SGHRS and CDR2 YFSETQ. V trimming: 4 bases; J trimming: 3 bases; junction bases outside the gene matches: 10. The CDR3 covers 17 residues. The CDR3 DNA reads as TGCGCCAGCAGCCTACAGGGGGCGCGAAGGGCTAATGAAAAACTGTTTTTT. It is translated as CASSLQGARRANEKLFF.

This chain's CDR3 is CASSLSVGGGAFF. For the CDR3, the DNA is TGTGCCAGCAGTTTATCAGTTGGAGGAGGAGCTTTCTTT. The chain has TRBV28 and TRBJ1-1, with D unclear. Germline-derived CDR1 and CDR2 are MDHEN and SYDVKM. The CDR3 totals 13 residues. V was trimmed by 1 base and J by 10 bases, leaving 13 bases between them.